Included here is one T cell receptor (beta chain) sequence, with context. The clone's antigen remains unknown. Base qualities are not at hand, and no much larger clone is one base apart. The junction shows trimming of 2 bases on V and 6 bases on J, plus 20 bases between the germline ends. The CDR3, from cysteine to phenylalanine, totals 16 residues. The only DNA kept is the CDR3, 48 bases in frame from the first base. Reading the germline V gene gives CDR1 SNHLY and CDR2 FYNNEI. This entry comes from a study of T cell changes during pregnancy in multiple sclerosis (dated 2019 in TCRdb). For the study in its entirety: The study examined how the T cell repertoire changed over the course of pregnancy in women with multiple sclerosis.

Library generation was performed with the immunoSEQ multiplex PCR assay. The source is immuneACCESS, and TCRdb retained only in-frame sequences with V and J called. Part of the clones is not carried over; for the studies checked, unresolved V genes explain less than half of this, and the remainder is unexplained. The sample has about 75,000 clones on record, 85% to 95% of them singletons. The top ten clones comprise less than 0.15% of the sample. Sample: CD4+ T cells from peripheral blood mononuclear cells, taken after pregnancy. The chain couples TRBV2 to TRBJ2-7, and perhaps TRBD1 as D gene, on 6 matching bases. The source of this sequence is a female donor with multiple sclerosis, enrolled in a pregnancy study. The DNA reads TGTGCCAGCAGTGAAATTGGCAGGGGATCTGGTACCGAGCAGTACTTC. It specifies CASSEIGRGSGTEQYF.